This TCR beta chain stems from a study of T cell responses to AZD1222 COVID-19 vaccine. Study-wide results and limits: Mostly white British, mostly female donors; authors suggested clonal diversity may be underestimated.

Trimming took 5 bases from V and 4 from J, leaving 20 bases between them. Germline-derived CDR1 and CDR2 are MDHEN and SYDVKM. The CDR3 consists of 16 residues. Worth noting for this clone: What it binds is not known.

Generated by immunoSEQ multiplex PCR, the TCRdb table keeps only in-frame clones and is missing some. This table has approximately 180,000 clones, roughly nine tenths appearing once. The clonotype originates from an adult in good health. The chain combines TRBV28 with TRBJ1-2, with TRBD1 as a possible D gene (6 bases). The input for sequencing was peripheral blood, taken on day 0 of AZD1222 vaccination. CDR3 DNA: TGTGCCAGCAGTGGGGGGGGGACACACAGCGGCTATGGCTACACCTTC. Its protein is CASSGGGTHSGYGYTF.